Below, 26 T cell receptor delta chains from the same sample are listed, as sequenced in a study of gamma-delta chains in newborns, infants, children. TCRdb called clones anew from the reads with CATT. The table shows 15,000 or so delta-chain clones, with roughly 7.7% occurring only once. The specimen was blood. The receptors derive from a child who was a newborn, infant or young child, either healthy, febrile or measles-vaccinated (not recorded which).

This clone was seen a few times. This specimen includes other DNA sequences encoding the same CDR3. This chain links TRDV2 with TRDJ3; TRDD3 aligns across 7 bases. This CDR3 has 20 residues. After removal of 0 bases from V and 0 bases from J, the junction contained 10 bases not matched to a gene. Germline V gene lookup returns CDR1 GEAIGNYY and CDR2 EKD. The CDR3 reads CACDTGGMGDPSWDTRQMFF. The DNA for the CDR3 is TGTGCCTGTGACACCGGTGGAATGGGGGACCCCTCCTGGGACACCCGACAGATGTTTTTC.

On this clone itself: It may be a read error: a sequence one base away is much more abundant. V is TRDV2 and J is TRDJ3; the D is unclear. The germline gives CDR1 GEAIGNYY, CDR2 EKD. V was trimmed by 2 bases and J by 0 bases, leaving 19 bases between them. The CDR3 covers 20 residues. The DNA of the CDR3 is TGTGCCTGTGACAAGGTCGAGGGCCATATAAGCTCCTGGGACACCCGACAGATGTTTTTC. It translates to CACDKVEGHISSWDTRQMFF.

Notes on this clone: The amino acid sequence in TCRdb belongs to a much larger clone and departs from this DNA's translation at residue 7, likely a sequencing read error; the sequence shown is translated from the DNA. This sequence joins TRDV2 and TRDJ2; tentative D call: TRDD3 (6 bases). Trimming left V 3 bases short and J 3 bases short, with 7 bases between. Germline V CDR1 and CDR2: GEAIGNYY, EKD. The CDR3 sequence is 13 residues long. This CDR3 reads CACDYWVTAQLFF. The CDR3 DNA sequence: TGTGCCTGTGACTACTGGGTGACAGCACAACTCTTCTTT.

Only a few counts were recorded for this clone. Germline and junction disagree at one end, which may indicate a read error. The rearrangement uses TRDV2 and TRDJ2, with a weak D call TRDD3 (6 bases). CDR3 length: 15 residues. Germline loops: CDR1 GEAIGNYY, CDR2 EKD. CDR3 in DNA: TGTGCCTGTGACACCGTGGGGGCTCTGACAGCACACCTCTTCTTT. This sequence encodes CACDTVGALTAHLFF.

About this clone: Other DNA sequences from this sample encode an identical CDR3 as well. This chain links TRDV2 with TRDJ3; 10 bases map to TRDD3. Germline V CDR1 and CDR2: GEAIGNYY, EKD. J lost 0 bases, V lost 0 bases, and 13 bases had no gene match. This CDR3 has 22 amino acids. For the CDR3, the DNA is TGTGCCTGTGACACCGTGCTCCTGGGGGATAACCCAAGCTCCTGGGACACCCGACAGATGTTTTTC. This codes for CACDTVLLGDNPSSWDTRQMFF.

In its sample, this clone was seen a few times. This sample includes further DNA sequences coding for the same CDR3. The chain recombines TRDV2 with TRDJ3; 7 bases are a match to TRDD3. The CDR3 covers 18 residues. Germline values: CDR1 GEAIGNYY, CDR2 EKD. J gave up 0 bases and V 2 bases, and 6 bases lay outside the gene matches. CDR3 bases: TGTGCCTGTGACAGTACTGGGGATGCCTCCTGGGACACCCGACAGATGTTTTTC. This translates into CACDSTGDASWDTRQMFF.

This clone turned up a few times. TCRdb records a much larger clone's protein for this DNA, with a difference at residue 5 that likely arises from a read error; the protein given is the translation of the DNA. This chain connects TRDV2 to TRDJ1; 11 nucleotides align to TRDD3. CDR3 length: 14 amino acids. Trimming cost V 3 bases and J 9 bases; bases outside gene matches: 8. Per the germline V gene, CDR1 is GEAIGNYY and CDR2 is EKD. The CDR3 DNA is TGTGCCTGTGACTCCTGGGGGATACACGGGGAACTCATCTTT. Translating gives CACDSWGIHGELIF.

In its sample, this clone was seen many times. A far larger clone is off by one base, so a read error is likely. The J gene is TRDJ3, the V gene TRDV2, with no clear D. The CDR3 is 13 amino acids. CDR1 is GEAIGNYY and CDR2 is EKD in the germline V gene. The CDR3 DNA sequence: TGTGCCTGTGGCACCTGGGACACCCGACAGATGTTTTTC. Translating gives CACGTWDTRQMFF.

This clone was picked up a small number of times. A far larger clone is just one base off, so this is likely a read error. This specimen includes other DNA sequences encoding the same CDR3. The gene calls are TRDV2 and TRDJ3; the match to TRDD3 covers 11 bases. The CDR3 is made up of 18 amino acids. Germline values: CDR1 GEAIGNYY, CDR2 EKD. J gave up 1 base and V 2 bases, and 3 bases lay outside the gene matches. CDR3 DNA: TGTGCCTGTGACAGTACTGGGGGATATTCCTGGGACACCCGACAGATGTTTTTC. It encodes CACDSTGGYSWDTRQMFF.

As concerns this clone: This same CDR3 is encoded by further DNA sequences in the sample. The CDR3 here is CACDTWGRTDKLIF. CDR3 coding DNA: TGTGCCTGTGACACTTGGGGGAGGACCGATAAACTCATCTTT. V is TRDV2 and J is TRDJ1, with 7 bases identical to TRDD3. This CDR3 comprises 14 residues. J was trimmed by 2 bases and V by 1 base; bases with no gene match: 3. Germline assignment: CDR1 GEAIGNYY and CDR2 EKD.

This clone was seen a few times. TCRdb pairs this DNA with a much larger clone's protein that differs at residue 8, likely a read error; the protein shown was translated from the DNA. The chain combines TRDV2 with TRDJ3, with a tentative D call TRDD3 (6 bases). Germline V gives CDR1 GEAIGNYY, CDR2 EKD. V was clipped by 0 bases and J by 2 bases, with 13 bases between them. The CDR3 has 18 residues. The CDR3 sequence: CACDTVLRDTWDTRQMFF. CDR3 bases: TGTGCCTGTGACACCGTACTGAGGGATACCTGGGACACCCGACAGATGTTTTTC.

The chain employs TRDV2 and TRDJ3; 13 bases agree with TRDD3. J was trimmed by 1 base and V by 3 bases; bases with no gene match: 5. The CDR3 runs to 19 residues. Germline V gives CDR1 GEAIGNYY, CDR2 EKD. The CDR3 loop is CACDLLGDTKSWDTRQMFF. The CDR3 region has the DNA TGTGCCTGTGACTTACTGGGGGATACGAAGTCCTGGGACACCCGACAGATGTTTTTC.

This clone is labeled medium-sized. Within the sample, other DNA sequences also encode this same CDR3. The chain recombines TRDV2 with TRDJ3; 8 nucleotides line up with TRDD3. CDR3 size: 18 residues. Per germline, CDR1 GEAIGNYY and CDR2 EKD. The ends lost 1 base at V and 0 bases at J; junction bases unmatched: 4. The CDR3 region has the DNA TGTGCCTGTGACACACTGGGGGCCAGCTCCTGGGACACCCGACAGATGTTTTTC. Protein product: CACDTLGASSWDTRQMFF.

The table lists this clone with a few counts. V is TRDV2 and J is TRDJ1; 10 nucleotides line up with TRDD3. The CDR3 is made up of 16 amino acids. The V and J ends lost 2 bases and 2 bases, in that order; junction bases with no gene match: 7. CDR1 is GEAIGNYY and CDR2 is EKD in the germline V gene. The CDR3 DNA reads TGTGCCTGTGACAAAGTACGGGGGGATACGACCGATAAACTCATCTTT. Translated, it gives CACDKVRGDTTDKLIF.

V usage is TRDV2 and J usage is TRDJ2; 12 bases match TRDD3. V was clipped by 2 bases and J by 4 bases; unmatched bases: 4. From germline, CDR1 is GEAIGNYY and CDR2 EKD. This CDR3 is 16 amino acids long. The CDR3 nucleotides are TGTGCCTGTGACAAAGTACTGGGGGATACGACAGCACAACTCTTCTTT. It yields the protein CACDKVLGDTTAQLFF.

The rearrangement links TRDV2 to TRDJ3; 8 bases are a match to TRDD3. Looked up from germline, CDR1 is GEAIGNYY and CDR2 is EKD. The V gene end was trimmed by 3 bases and the J gene end by 1 base; junction bases not matched to a gene: 4. This CDR3 comprises 17 residues. This chain's CDR3 is CACDRLGVSWDTRQMFF. DNA of the CDR3: TGTGCCTGTGACCGACTGGGGGTATCCTGGGACACCCGACAGATGTTTTTC.

This clone was detected a few times. The same CDR3 also results from other DNA sequences found in this sample. The gene calls are TRDV2 and TRDJ3; TRDD3 matches at 8 bases. This CDR3 has 17 residues. Germline CDR1 GEAIGNYY, CDR2 EKD. J was trimmed by 2 bases and V by 2 bases; bases with no gene match: 4. The CDR3, as DNA: TGTGCCTGTGACAATACTGGGGGGCCCTGGGACACCCGACAGATGTTTTTC. Translated, it gives CACDNTGGPWDTRQMFF.

On this clone itself: A much larger clone sits a single nucleotide away, making a read error possible. The same CDR3 arises from other DNA sequences in this sample as well. The chain links TRDV2 to TRDJ3; TRDD3 agrees at 8 bases. From germline, CDR1 is GEAIGNYY and CDR2 EKD. This CDR3 is built from 18 residues. V lost 1 base to trimming and J lost 1 base; unmatched junction nucleotides: 5. DNA for the CDR3: TGTGCCTGTGACACTGGGGGATCCGCATCCTGGGACACCCGACAGATGTTTTTC. This sequence encodes CACDTGGSASWDTRQMFF.

On this clone: The amino acid sequence in TCRdb belongs to a much larger clone and departs from this DNA's translation at residue 9, likely a sequencing read error; the sequence shown is translated from the DNA. The sample carries other DNA sequences with the same CDR3. This chain joins TRDV2 and TRDJ3; 8 bases map to TRDD3. This CDR3 has 18 amino acids. Germline V gene sequence: CDR1 GEAIGNYY, CDR2 EKD. The ends lost 1 base at V and 0 bases at J; junction bases unmatched: 4. The CDR3 here is CACDTGGWGSWDTRQMFF. CDR3 DNA sequence: TGTGCCTGTGACACTGGGGGATGGGGCTCCTGGGACACCCGACAGATGTTTTTC.

The chain has TRDV2 and TRDJ3; D not certain. V dropped 1 base and J dropped 0 bases, with 6 bases sitting between them. The length of the CDR3 is 16 residues. Germline V lookup: CDR1 GEAIGNYY, CDR2 EKD. CDR3 in amino acids: CACDTFISWDTRQMFF. The CDR3 coding sequence is TGTGCCTGTGACACATTTATCTCCTGGGACACCCGACAGATGTTTTTC.

This clone showed up just a few times. The rearrangement links TRDV2 to TRDJ3; 7 nucleotides line up with TRDD3. The germline CDR1 and CDR2 sequences are GEAIGNYY and EKD. With V trimmed by 3 bases and J by 0 bases, 10 bases remained unmatched. The CDR3 length is 19 residues. The CDR3 here is CACDFVLGSSSWDTRQMFF. CDR3 DNA: TGTGCCTGTGACTTCGTACTGGGGTCAAGCTCCTGGGACACCCGACAGATGTTTTTC.

The V call is TRDV2, the J call TRDJ2; D is possibly TRDD3 (6 bases). Trimming stripped 3 bases from V and 0 bases from J, with 19 bases between. Germline assignment: CDR1 GEAIGNYY and CDR2 EKD. The CDR3 covers 18 residues. The CDR3 region has the DNA TGTGCCTGTGACCCCCTATTGGGGGCTACAGCTTTGACAGCACAACTCTTCTTT. Protein product: CACDPLLGATALTAQLFF.

Note on this clone: The same CDR3 also results from other DNA sequences found in this sample. The J gene is TRDJ3, the V gene TRDV2, with D possibly being TRDD3 (6 bases). This CDR3 has 19 residues. The V end was cut by 1 base, the J end by 0 bases, with 15 bases between. Germline CDR1 is GEAIGNYY and CDR2 is EKD. CDR3 nucleotide sequence: TGTGCCTGTGACACGATGGGGATTCCGAGCTCCTGGGACACCCGACAGATGTTTTTC. As protein: CACDTMGIPSSWDTRQMFF.

This clone was found many times. The chain has TRDV2 and TRDJ2; 12 bases agree with TRDD3. V shed 2 bases and J 2 bases; nucleotides not matched to a gene: 8. The CDR3 totals 18 residues. In germline, CDR1 is GEAIGNYY, CDR2 EKD. This CDR3 reads CACDSLYTGGYLTAQLFF. CDR3 DNA: TGTGCCTGTGACAGTCTCTATACTGGGGGATACTTGACAGCACAACTCTTCTTT.

This clone has a handful of counts. A much bigger clone sits one base away, suggesting this may be a read error. Other DNA sequences of this sample code for an identical CDR3. The chain combines TRDV2 with TRDJ3; 7 nucleotides align to TRDD3. The germline gives CDR1 GEAIGNYY, CDR2 EKD. CDR3 length: 20 residues. The CDR3, as DNA: TGTGCCTGTGACACCGTAGGGGCTGGGGGCCTCTCCTGGGACACCCGACAGATGTTCTTC. Translating it yields CACDTVGAGGLSWDTRQMFF.

This chain uses TRDV2 with TRDJ3; 8 bases map to TRDD3. The CDR3 is made up of 18 amino acids. V shed 3 bases, J shed 0 bases, and the junction held 6 bases outside the gene matches. CDR1 and CDR2 (germline): GEAIGNYY, EKD. For the CDR3, the DNA is TGTGCCTGTGACGTGTGGGATACGGGCTCCTGGGACACCCGACAGATGTTTTTC. Translated: CACDVWDTGSWDTRQMFF.